These 10 T cell receptor beta chains were all obtained from the same sample, sequenced in a study of regulatory T cells in long-lasting Graves disease. Time point reported: newly diagnosed GD, antithyroid drugs for less than 3 months. RNA isolated from PBMCs was used to make the TCR library. Arm-PCR of CDR3 regions and iRepertoire HTBI primers were used to build TCR beta libraries. MiXCR, applied by TCRdb to the multiplex PCR reads, yields one record per CDR3 protein. The data show over 450,000 distinct CDR3 sequences, around 11% seen once. The sample was also reused in another study, on T cells in Graves' hyperthyroidism and ophthalmopathy.

The sequences come from peripheral blood mononuclear cells (PBMCs), collected at new diagnosis, from a patient treated with antithyroid drugs. The source of these receptors is a woman in her twenties or thirties with Graves disease.

V and J are TRBV19 and TRBJ2-1; 13 positions match TRBD2. CDR3 length: 15 amino acids. V lost 9 bases and J lost 9; bases outside the gene matches: 11. Germline loops: CDR1 LNHDA, CDR2 SQIVND (reference sequence). DNA for the CDR3: TGTGCCAGCCGCCCCGGACTAGCGGGAGTCAGTGAGCAGTTCTTC. Its translation: CASRPGLAGVSEQFF.

This clonotype was counted a few times. The rearrangement uses TRBV28 and TRBJ1-1; a weak D match, TRBD1 (6 bases). The V gene lost 10 bases and the J gene lost 0 bases, with 15 bases spanning the gap. Germline V lookup: CDR1 MDHEN, CDR2 SYDVKM. The CDR3 loop spans 14 amino acids. As DNA, the CDR3 is TGTGCCACCCGACGGGGGCTCATGAACACTGAAGCTTTCTTT. Amino acids: CATRRGLMNTEAFF.

This clonotype was counted at least ten times. The CDR3 DNA reads as TGTGCCAGCAGTTCTCCTGGACTAGCGGGAGGGTACTACAATGAGCAGTTCTTC. It codes for CASSSPGLAGGYYNEQFF. The V and J genes are TRBV2 and TRBJ2-1; 15 nucleotides agree with TRBD2. Germline CDR1 SNHLY, CDR2 FYNNEI. The trim removed 5 bases at V and 3 bases at J, leaving 8 bases unmatched. There are 18 residues in the CDR3.

The chain has TRBV19 and TRBJ2-3, with TRBD2 matching 7 bases. CDR3 length equals 14 residues. Germline CDR1 and CDR2: LNHDA and SQIVND (reference sequence). V shed 5 bases, J shed 2 bases, and the junction held 4 bases outside the gene matches. The CDR3 loop reads CASSRGSFTDTQYF. Here the CDR3 DNA reads TGTGCCAGTAGTCGCGGGAGTTTCACAGATACGCAGTATTTT.

This chain joins TRBV3-1 and TRBJ1-4, with TRBD1 as a possible D gene (5 bases). Germline CDR1 LGHDT, CDR2 YNNKEL (reference sequence). V was shortened by 7 bases and J by 6 bases, with 21 bases between the two germline ends. CDR3 length: 16 amino acids. DNA for the CDR3: TGTGCCAGCACTCCAAGTTCAGGGACCGACCATGAAAAACTGTTTTTT. Translated, it gives CASTPSSGTDHEKLFF.

Regarding this clonotype: Possible read error: a much larger clone is one base away. The rearrangement links TRBV2 to TRBJ2-7; D gene ambiguous. Trimming shortened V by 4 bases and J by 4 bases, and 8 bases separated the two germline ends. The CDR3 consists of 12 residues. Germline loops: CDR1 SNHLY, CDR2 FYNNEI. DNA for the CDR3: TGTGCCAGCAGTGTCTTCGCATACGAGCAGTACTTC. This translates into CASSVFAYEQYF.

Of note for this clonotype: One base away lies a much larger clone, so this may be a sequencing read error. The rearrangement links TRBV12-3 or TRBV12-4 to TRBJ1-4; D is uncertain. This CDR3 region has 12 residues. CDR3 nucleotide sequence: TGTGCCGGCAGTTTTTCGGATGAAAAACTGTTTTTT. Its protein product is CAGSFSDEKLFF.

There are many counts of this clonotype. The chain joins TRBV2 to TRBJ2-7; no definite D call. The CDR3 has 16 amino acids. V gave up 5 bases and J gave up 3 bases, with 20 bases separating them. Germline V gives CDR1 SNHLY, CDR2 FYNNEI. The DNA of the CDR3 is TGTGCCAGCAGTCGTCCCGCGGCCAAGTTAATCTACGAGCAGTACTTC. It encodes CASSRPAAKLIYEQYF.

This clonotype was detected many times. The V gene is TRBV30, the J gene TRBJ2-7; 7 bases align to TRBD1. The V segment lost 4 bases and the J segment 0 bases; nucleotides outside the gene matches: 6. The CDR3 has 14 residues. Germline assignment: CDR1 GTSNPN and CDR2 SVGIG (reference sequence). CDR3 residues: CAWNRGLASYEQYF. DNA for the CDR3: TGTGCCTGGAACAGGGGTTTGGCCTCCTACGAGCAGTACTTC.

This clonotype was counted many times. This chain joins TRBV24-1 and TRBJ1-1; no firm D call. The V and J ends lost 4 bases and 1 base respectively, with 9 bases between them. The CDR3 sequence is 14 residues long. Germline assignment: CDR1 KGHDR and CDR2 SFDVKD. Written as DNA, the CDR3 is TGTGCCACCAGTGAGTCCGCAGGGAACACTGAAGCTTTCTTT. This codes for CATSESAGNTEAFF.